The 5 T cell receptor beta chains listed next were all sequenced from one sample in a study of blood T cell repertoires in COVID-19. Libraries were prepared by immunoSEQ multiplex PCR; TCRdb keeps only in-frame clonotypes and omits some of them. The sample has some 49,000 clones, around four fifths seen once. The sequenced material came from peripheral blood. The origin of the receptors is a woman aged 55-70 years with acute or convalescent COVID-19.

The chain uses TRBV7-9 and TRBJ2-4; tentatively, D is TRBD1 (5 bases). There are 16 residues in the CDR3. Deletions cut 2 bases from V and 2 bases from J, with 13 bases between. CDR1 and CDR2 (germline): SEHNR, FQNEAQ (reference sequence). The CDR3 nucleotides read TGTGCCAGCAGCTTACACGACCTGGGGCCCAAAAACATTCAGTACTTC. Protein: CASSLHDLGPKNIQYF.

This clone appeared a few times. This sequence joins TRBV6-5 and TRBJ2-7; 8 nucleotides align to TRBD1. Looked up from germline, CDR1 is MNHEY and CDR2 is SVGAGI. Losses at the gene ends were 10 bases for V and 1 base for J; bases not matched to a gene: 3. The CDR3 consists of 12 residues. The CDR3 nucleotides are TGTGCCACAAGACAGGGGTCCTACGAGCAGTACTTC. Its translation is CATRQGSYEQYF.

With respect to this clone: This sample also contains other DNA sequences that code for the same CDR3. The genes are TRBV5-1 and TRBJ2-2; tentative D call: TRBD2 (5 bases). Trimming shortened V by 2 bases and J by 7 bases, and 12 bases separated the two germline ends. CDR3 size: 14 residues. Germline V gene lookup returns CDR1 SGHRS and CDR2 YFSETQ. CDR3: CASSLGLEVGELFF. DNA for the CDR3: TGCGCCAGCAGCTTAGGACTCGAGGTCGGGGAGCTGTTTTTT.

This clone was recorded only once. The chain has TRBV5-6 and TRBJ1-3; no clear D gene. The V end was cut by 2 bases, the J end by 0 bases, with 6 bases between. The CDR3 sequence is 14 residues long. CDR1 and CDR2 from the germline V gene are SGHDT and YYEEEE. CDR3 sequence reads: CASSLAFSGNTIYF. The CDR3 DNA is TGTGCCAGCAGCTTAGCCTTCTCTGGAAACACCATATATTTT. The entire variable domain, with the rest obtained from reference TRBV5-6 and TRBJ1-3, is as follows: DAGVTQSPTHLIKTRGQQVTLRCSPKSGHDTVSWYQQALGQGPQFIFQYYEEEERQRGNFPDRFSGHQFPNYSSELNVNALLLGDSALYLCASSLAFSGNTIYFGEGSWLTVV.

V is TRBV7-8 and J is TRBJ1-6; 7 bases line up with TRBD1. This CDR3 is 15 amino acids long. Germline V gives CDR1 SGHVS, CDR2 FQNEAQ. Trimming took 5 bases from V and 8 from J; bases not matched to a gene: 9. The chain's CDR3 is CASSPDRVWYSPLHF. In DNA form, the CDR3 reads TGTGCCAGCAGCCCTGACAGGGTTTGGTATTCACCCCTCCACTTT.